What follows describes a single TCR beta chain. This record belongs to a study of OX40 agonist ivuxolimab in advanced cancers. Across the whole study: Intravenous ivuxolimab at 0.01 to 10 mg/kg was given to patients every 2 weeks. The dose-escalation cohort had hepatocellular carcinoma, melanoma, renal cell or head and neck cancer.

Sampled blood was obtained at baseline, cycle 4 day 1, and cycle 7 day 1. CDR3 length: 16 residues. Germline CDR1 is MNHEY and CDR2 is SMNVEV (reference sequence). V lost 0 bases, J lost 0 bases, and 9 bases lay in between. Produced via immunoSEQ multiplex PCR; TCRdb's table is partial and in-frame only. The sample consists of 100,000 to 130,000 clones, approximately 90% of them appearing once. This sample comprised CD4+ or CD8+ T cells sorted from blood, obtained in a trial of the OX40 agonist ivuxolimab. This clonotype originated in an adult with an advanced solid tumor such as melanoma, head and neck, liver or kidney cancer. The rearrangement uses TRBV27 and TRBJ2-1; D is possibly TRBD2 (6 bases). CDR3 in amino acids: CASSLSGGGSYNEQFF. The CDR3 DNA reads TGTGCCAGCAGTTTATCGGGGGGAGGCTCCTACAATGAGCAGTTCTTC.